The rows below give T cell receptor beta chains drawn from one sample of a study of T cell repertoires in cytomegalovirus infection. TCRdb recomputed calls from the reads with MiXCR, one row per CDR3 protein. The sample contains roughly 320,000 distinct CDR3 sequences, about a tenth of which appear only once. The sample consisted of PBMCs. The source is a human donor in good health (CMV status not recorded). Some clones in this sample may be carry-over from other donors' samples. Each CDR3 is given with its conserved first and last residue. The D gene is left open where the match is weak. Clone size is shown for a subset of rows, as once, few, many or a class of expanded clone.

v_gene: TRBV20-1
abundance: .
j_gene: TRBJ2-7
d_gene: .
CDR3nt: TGCAGTGCGGGGGGGGGCAGGGGCTACGAGCAGTACTTC
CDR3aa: CSAGGGRGYEQYF

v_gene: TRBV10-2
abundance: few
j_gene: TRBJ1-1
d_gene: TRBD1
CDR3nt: TGCGCCAGCAGTCGGGACAGATTGAACACTGAAGCTTTCTTT
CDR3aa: CASSRDRLNTEAFF

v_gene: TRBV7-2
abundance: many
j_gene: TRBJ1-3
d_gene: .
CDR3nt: TGTGCCAGCAGCTTGACCCCTGGACTTTCTGGAAACACCATATATTTT
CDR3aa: CASSLTPGLSGNTIYF

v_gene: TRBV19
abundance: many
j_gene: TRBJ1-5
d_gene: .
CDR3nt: TGTGCCAGTAGTATAAAACCGATCAATCAGCCCCAGCATTTT
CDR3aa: CASSIKPINQPQHF

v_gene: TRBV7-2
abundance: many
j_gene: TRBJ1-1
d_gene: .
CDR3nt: TGTGCCAGCAGCTTACGGGGAGGGGTGAACACTGAAGCTTTCTTT
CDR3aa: CASSLRGGVNTEAFF

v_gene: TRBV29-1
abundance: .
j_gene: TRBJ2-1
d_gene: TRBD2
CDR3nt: TGCAGCGTTGAAATAGGAGGTAGCGGGGGTTGGGACAATGAGCAGTTCTTC
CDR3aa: CSVEIGGSGGWDNEQFF

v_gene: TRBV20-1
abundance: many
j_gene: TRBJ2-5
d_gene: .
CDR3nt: TGCAGTGCTAGAGGAGACCTCCGGGAAGAGACCCAGTACTTC
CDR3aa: CSARGDLREETQYF

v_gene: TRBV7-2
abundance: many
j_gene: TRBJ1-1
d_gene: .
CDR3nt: TGTGCCAGCAGCTTAGCGCTGGGGTTCATGAACACTGAAGCTTTCTTT
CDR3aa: CASSLALGFMNTEAFF

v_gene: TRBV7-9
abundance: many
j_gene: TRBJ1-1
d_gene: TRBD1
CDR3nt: TGTGCCAGCAGGCACCGGGACAGGTTGGAGGACACTGAAGCTTTCTTT
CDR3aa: CASRHRDRLEDTEAFF

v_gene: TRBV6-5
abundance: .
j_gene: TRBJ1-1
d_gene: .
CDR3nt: TGTGCCAGCACAGGAAGACCCCCGTACTCTGAAGCTTTCTTT
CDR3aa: CASTGRPPYSEAFF

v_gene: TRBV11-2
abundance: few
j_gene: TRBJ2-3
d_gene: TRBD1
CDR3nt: TGTGCCAGCAGCTTCTTAGGACAGGGCACAGATACGCAGTATTTT
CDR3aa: CASSFLGQGTDTQYF

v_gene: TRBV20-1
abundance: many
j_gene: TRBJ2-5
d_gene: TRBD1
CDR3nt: TGCAGTGCAGGACAGGGGGCGAGAGAGACCCAGTACTTC
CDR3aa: CSAGQGARETQYF

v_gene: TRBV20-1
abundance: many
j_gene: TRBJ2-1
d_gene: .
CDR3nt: TGCAGTGCTCGCGGACACCTCTCATACAATGAGCAGTTCTTC
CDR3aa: CSARGHLSYNEQFF

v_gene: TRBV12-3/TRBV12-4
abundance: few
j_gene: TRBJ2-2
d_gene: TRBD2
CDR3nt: TGTGCCAGCAGACCCGGACTAGCGGGGGAATACACCGGGGAGCTGTTTTTT
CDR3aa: CASRPGLAGEYTGELFF

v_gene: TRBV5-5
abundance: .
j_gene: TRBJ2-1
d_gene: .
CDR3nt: TGTGCCAGCAGCTTGCTCGAACAGGACTCCTACAATGAGCAGTTCTTC
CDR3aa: CASSLLEQDSYNEQFF

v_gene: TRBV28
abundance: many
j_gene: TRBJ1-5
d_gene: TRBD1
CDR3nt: TGTGCCAGCAGTTTATCTTTCAGGGGGCCGTATAGCAATCAGCCCCAGCATTTT
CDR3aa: CASSLSFRGPYSNQPQHF

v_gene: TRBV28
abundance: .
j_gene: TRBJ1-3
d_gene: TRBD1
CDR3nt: TGTGCCAGCAGTTTGCACTCACAGGGGATCTCTGGAAACACCATATATTTT
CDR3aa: CASSLHSQGISGNTIYF

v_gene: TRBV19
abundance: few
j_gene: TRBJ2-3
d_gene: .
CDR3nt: TGTGCCAGTAGTATAGGAGGCAGCCTCACAGATACGCAGTATTTT
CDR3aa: CASSIGGSLTDTQYF

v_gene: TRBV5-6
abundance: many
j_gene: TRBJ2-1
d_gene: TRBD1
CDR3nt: TGTGCCAGCAGCCTGCGGGACAGGGGGCAGTTCTTC
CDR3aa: CASSLRDRGQFF

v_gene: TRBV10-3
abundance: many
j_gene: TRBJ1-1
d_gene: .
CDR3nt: TGTGCCATCAGTGAGGAAGGGCCCACTGAAGCTTTCTTT
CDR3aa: CAISEEGPTEAFF

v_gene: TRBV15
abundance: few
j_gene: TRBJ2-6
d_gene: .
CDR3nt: TGTGCCACCAGCAAGGACAGCTTCCAGGCAGCTGGGGCCAACGTCCTGACTTTC
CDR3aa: CATSKDSFQAAGANVLTF

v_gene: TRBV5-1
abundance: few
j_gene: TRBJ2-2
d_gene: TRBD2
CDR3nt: TGCGCCAGCAGCTCTCGGCTAGCGGGGCTCGACGCCGGGGAGCTGTTTTTT
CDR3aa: CASSSRLAGLDAGELFF

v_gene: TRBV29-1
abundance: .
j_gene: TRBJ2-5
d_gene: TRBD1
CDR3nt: TGCAGCATACCGGGACAGGGCGAGACCCAGTACTTC
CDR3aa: CSIPGQGETQYF

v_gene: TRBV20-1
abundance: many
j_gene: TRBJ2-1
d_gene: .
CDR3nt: TGCAGTGCTATGACAGGAACTGCGTGGGGCAATGAGCAGTTCTTC
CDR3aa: CSAMTGTAWGNEQFF

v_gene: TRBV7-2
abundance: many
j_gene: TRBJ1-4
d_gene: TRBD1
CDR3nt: TGTGCCAGCAGCCTCCCGGACAGGGGTTCGCCTAATGAAAAACTGTTTTTT
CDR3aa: CASSLPDRGSPNEKLFF

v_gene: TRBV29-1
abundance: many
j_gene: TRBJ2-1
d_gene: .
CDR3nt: TGCAGCGTTGAGGACCAGGTCGATGAGCAGTTCTTC
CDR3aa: CSVEDQVDEQFF

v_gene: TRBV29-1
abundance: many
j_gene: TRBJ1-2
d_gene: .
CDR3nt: TGCAGCGTTGAACTGCAGGGGTACGGCTACACCTTC
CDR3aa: CSVELQGYGYTF

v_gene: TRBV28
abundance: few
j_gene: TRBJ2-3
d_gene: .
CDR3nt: TGTGCCAGCAGTCCCCGTCTAGCTTTTACGCAGTATTTT
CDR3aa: CASSPRLAFTQYF

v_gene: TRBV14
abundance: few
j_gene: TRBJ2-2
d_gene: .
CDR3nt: TGTGCCAGCAGCCCCGGCAGGGAAGGCACCGGGGAGCTGTTTTTT
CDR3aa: CASSPGREGTGELFF

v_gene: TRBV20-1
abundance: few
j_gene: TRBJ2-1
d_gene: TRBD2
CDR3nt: TGCAGTGCTAGAGATCGAGAACTAGCGGGGAGTGAGCAGTTCTTC
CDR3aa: CSARDRELAGSEQFF

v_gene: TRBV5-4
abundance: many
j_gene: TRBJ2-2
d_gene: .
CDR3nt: TGTGCCAGCAGCTGGGGAAGGGGCTCCACCGGGGAGCTGTTTTTT
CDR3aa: CASSWGRGSTGELFF

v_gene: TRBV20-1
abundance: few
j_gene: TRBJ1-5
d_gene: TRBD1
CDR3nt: TGCAGTGCTAGCCAAGGGACAGGGAGCAATCAGCCCCAGCATTTT
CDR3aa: CSASQGTGSNQPQHF

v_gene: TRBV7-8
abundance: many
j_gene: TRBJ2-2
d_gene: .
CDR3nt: TGTGCCAGCAGCAGGACAGTTTCGAACACCGGGGAGCTGTTTTTT
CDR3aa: CASSRTVSNTGELFF

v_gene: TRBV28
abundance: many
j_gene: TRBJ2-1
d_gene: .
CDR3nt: TGTGCCAGCGGGGGGACGGACTACAATGAGCAGTTCTTC
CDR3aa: CASGGTDYNEQFF

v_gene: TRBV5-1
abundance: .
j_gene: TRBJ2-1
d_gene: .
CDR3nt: TGCGCCAGCAGCTTGACCAGGACTCACGAGCAGTTCTTC
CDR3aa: CASSLTRTHEQFF

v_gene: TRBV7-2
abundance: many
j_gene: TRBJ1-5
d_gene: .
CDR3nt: TGTGCCAGCAGCCGATGGGAGAATCAGCCCCAGCATTTT
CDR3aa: CASSRWENQPQHF

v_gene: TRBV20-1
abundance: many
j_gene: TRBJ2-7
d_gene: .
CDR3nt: TGCAGTGTACGGGGACTGACCGAGGGGATCTACGAGCAGTACTTC
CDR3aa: CSVRGLTEGIYEQYF

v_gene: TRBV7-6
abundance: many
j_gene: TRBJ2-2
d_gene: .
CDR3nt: TGTGCCAGCAGCTTATTCGGGACGAACACCGGGGAGCTGTTTTTT
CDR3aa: CASSLFGTNTGELFF

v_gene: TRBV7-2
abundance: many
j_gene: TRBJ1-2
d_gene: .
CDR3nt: TGTGCCAGCAGCTTGCGGACACCCGGGGGGGGCTACACCTTC
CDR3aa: CASSLRTPGGGYTF

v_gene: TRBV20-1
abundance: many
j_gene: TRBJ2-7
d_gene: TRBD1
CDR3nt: TGCAGTGCTAGATCCATGACAGGGGCACCCTCCTACGAGCAGTACTTC
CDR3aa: CSARSMTGAPSYEQYF